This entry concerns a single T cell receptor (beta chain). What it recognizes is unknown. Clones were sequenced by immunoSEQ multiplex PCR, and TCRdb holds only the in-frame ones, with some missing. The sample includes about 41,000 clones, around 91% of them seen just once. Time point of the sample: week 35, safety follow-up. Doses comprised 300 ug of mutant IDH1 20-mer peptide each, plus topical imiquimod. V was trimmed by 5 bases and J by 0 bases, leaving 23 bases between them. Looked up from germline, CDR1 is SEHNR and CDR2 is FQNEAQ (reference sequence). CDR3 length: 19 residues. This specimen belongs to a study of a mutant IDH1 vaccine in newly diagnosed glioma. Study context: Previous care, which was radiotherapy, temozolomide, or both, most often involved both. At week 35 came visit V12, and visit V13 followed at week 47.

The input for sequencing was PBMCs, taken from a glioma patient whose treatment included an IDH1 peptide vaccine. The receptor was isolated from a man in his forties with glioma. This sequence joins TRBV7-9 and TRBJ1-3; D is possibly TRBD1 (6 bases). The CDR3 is CASSRTTTGFKLSGNTIYF. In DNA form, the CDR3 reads TGTGCCAGCAGCCGAACCACTACAGGGTTTAAACTCTCTGGAAACACCATATATTTT. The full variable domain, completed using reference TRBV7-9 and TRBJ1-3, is DTGVSQNPRHKITKRGQNVTFRCDPISEHNRLYWYRQTLGQGPEFLTYFQNEAQLEKSRLLSDRFSAERPKGSFSTLEIQRTEQGDSAMYLCASSRTTTGFKLSGNTIYFGEGSWLTVV.